The rows below give T cell receptor beta chains drawn from one sample of a study of a mutant IDH1 vaccine in newly diagnosed glioma. TCRdb keeps only in-frame clones here, not all; method: immunoSEQ multiplex PCR. In the table there are about 30,000 clones, 85% to 90% of which are singletons. Antigens of these TCRs are unknown. The source was PBMCs, collected from a glioma patient whose treatment included an IDH1 peptide vaccine. These receptors all come from a middle-aged man with glioma. Each CDR3 is given with its conserved first and last residue. The D gene is left open where the match is weak. Clone sizes are given selectively: once, few, many, or a class where the clone is expanded.

>TRBD1|once|TRBJ1-1|TRBV19
TGTGCCGGTAGTACTCAACAGGGGAGGGAAGCTTTCTTT
CAGSTQQGREAFF
>NA|NA|TRBJ2-7|TRBV5-6
TGTGCCAGCAGCTTGAGGGGGTACGAGCAGTACTTC
CASSLRGYEQYF
>NA|NA|TRBJ2-1|TRBV4-1
TGCGCCAGCAGCCAAGAGGTTGGCAGTTACAATGAGCAGTTCTTC
CASSQEVGSYNEQFF
>TRBD2|NA|TRBJ2-1|TRBV6-6
TGTGCCAGCAGACTAGCGGGGGACTTCGACAATGAGCAGTTCTTC
CASRLAGDFDNEQFF
>NA|NA|TRBJ1-1|TRBV25-1
TGTGCCAGCAGGGATACAGGGAGGAACACTGAAGCTTTCTTT
CASRDTGRNTEAFF
>NA|NA|TRBJ1-4|TRBV9
TGTGCCAGCAGCCCAGAAGTTGTATATCAAACAACTAATGAAAAACTGTTTTTT
CASSPEVVYQTTNEKLFF
>NA|NA|TRBJ2-3|TRBV7-8
TGTGCCAGCAGCTTAGGGGCCGGAGGACTGAGCACAGATACGCAGTATTTT
CASSLGAGGLSTDTQYF
>TRBD1|NA|TRBJ1-1|TRBV28
TGTGCCAGCACCGTAAGACAGGGAATGAACACTGAAGCTTTCTTT
CASTVRQGMNTEAFF
>NA|NA|TRBJ2-6|TRBV7-2
TGTGCCAGCAGCTTCGTGGGGCCCTCTGGGGCCAACGTCCTGACTTTC
CASSFVGPSGANVLTF
>TRBD2|once|TRBJ2-7|TRBV7-9
TGTGCCAGCAGCCCATTAGCGGGAGGGCCCAAGTACGAGCAGTACTTC
CASSPLAGGPKYEQYF
>TRBD1|NA|TRBJ1-2|TRBV5-1
TGCGCCACCAAAGACAGGGCGGATGGCTATGGCTACACCTTC
CATKDRADGYGYTF
>TRBD2|NA|TRBJ2-1|TRBV5-1
TGCGCCAGCAGCTTGGAGGGGCGGACTAGCGGGATCGATGAGCAGTTCTTC
CASSLEGRTSGIDEQFF
>NA|NA|TRBJ2-2|TRBV7-9
TGTGCCAGCAGCCTATCACAGGGTCTCGTCGGGGAGCTGTTTTTT
CASSLSQGLVGELFF
>NA|NA|TRBJ1-5|TRBV5-1
TGCGCCAGCAGCCTTCTGGGGGGCAAGGAGCAGCCCCAGCATTTT
CASSLLGGKEQPQHF
>TRBD2|NA|TRBJ2-3|TRBV30
TGTGCCTGGGTCCGTGGGGGGGGCACAGATACGCAGTATTTT
CAWVRGGGTDTQYF
>NA|NA|TRBJ1-4|TRBV5-1
TGCGCCAGCAGCTCCCTTGGGGCCGAGAATGAAAAACTGTTTTTT
CASSSLGAENEKLFF
>NA|NA|TRBJ1-1|TRBV11-2
TGTGCCAGCAGCTTAGACCTCACTGAAGCTTTCTTT
CASSLDLTEAFF